The clone carrying this TCR beta chain is a singleton in its sample. The sample comes from a study of OX40 agonist ivuxolimab in advanced cancers. On the study more broadly: With ivuxolimab, an agonistic anti-OX40 (CD134) antibody, patients were treated. Three patients, one with hepatocellular carcinoma and two with cutaneous melanoma, achieved partial responses.

Using immunoSEQ multiplex PCR, the repertoire was profiled, and TCRdb retains in-frame clones only, with some absent. The data contain under 20,000 clones, less than 85% of them singletons. Germline V CDR1 and CDR2: SEHNR, FQNEAQ (reference sequence). The CDR3 extends over 14 amino acids. Trimming removed 5 bases at V and 0 bases at J, with 10 bases between. Collection of blood occurred at baseline, at cycle 4 day 1, and at cycle 7 day 1. Sequenced material: CD4+ or CD8+ T cells sorted from blood, taken in a trial of the OX40 agonist ivuxolimab. The gene calls are TRBV7-9 and TRBJ1-2; possible D gene TRBD1, 5 bases. The receptor was derived from an adult with an advanced solid tumor such as melanoma, head and neck, liver or kidney cancer. The CDR3 nucleotides read TGTGCCAGCAGCCCCGGGGGGACTAACTATGGCTACACCTTC. This gives the protein CASSPGGTNYGYTF. The full variable domain, in which reference TRBV7-9 and TRBJ1-2 provide the parts outside the CDR3, is DTGVSQNPRHKITKRGQNVTFRCDPISEHNRLYWYRQTLGQGPEFLTYFQNEAQLEKSRLLSDRFSAERPKGSFSTLEIQRTEQGDSAMYLCASSPGGTNYGYTFGSGTRLTVV.